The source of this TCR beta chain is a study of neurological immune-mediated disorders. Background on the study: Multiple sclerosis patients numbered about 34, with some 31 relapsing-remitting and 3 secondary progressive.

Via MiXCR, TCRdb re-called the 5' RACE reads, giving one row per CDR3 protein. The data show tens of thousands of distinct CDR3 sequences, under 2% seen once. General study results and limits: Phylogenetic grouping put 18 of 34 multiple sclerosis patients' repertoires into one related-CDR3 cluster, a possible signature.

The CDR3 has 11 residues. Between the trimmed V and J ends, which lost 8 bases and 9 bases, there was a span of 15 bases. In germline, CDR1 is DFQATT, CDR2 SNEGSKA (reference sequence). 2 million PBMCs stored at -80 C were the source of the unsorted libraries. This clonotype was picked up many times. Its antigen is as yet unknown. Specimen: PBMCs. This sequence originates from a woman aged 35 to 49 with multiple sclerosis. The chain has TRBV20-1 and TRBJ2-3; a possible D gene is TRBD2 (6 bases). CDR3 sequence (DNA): TGCAGTCAGCGTAACCGGGGGACGCAGTATTTT. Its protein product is CSQRNRGTQYF.